This T cell receptor beta chain was captured in a study of blood T cell repertoires in COVID-19. Study-level background: Both acute and convalescent COVID-19 samples were obtained from the United States, Italy and Spain. T cells, B-cell-depleted T cells, or PBMCs supplied cDNA or gDNA.

The Seattle patients, enrolled during active infection, were followed longitudinally. In the original processing: Cell counts per sample came from amplifying reference gene primers. Sequenced by immunoSEQ multiplex PCR; TCRdb stores in-frame clones only, minus some. That table gives V, J and clone size, and the DNA gave D and trimming. The table records roughly 160,000 clones, over 80% of them present only once. The sequencing sample was made of peripheral blood. This TCR came from a woman of 80 years or more with COVID-19, enrolled during active disease.

CDR3 DNA sequence: TGTGCCATCAGCCCAGGTGCTACGGGGTTGCGGGAGCAGTACTTC. Its translation is CAISPGATGLREQYF. The chain carries TRBV10-3 and TRBJ2-7; TRBD2 might be the D (5 bases). Per the germline V gene, CDR1 is ENHRY and CDR2 is SYGVKD. V was trimmed by 6 bases and J by 7 bases, leaving 22 bases between them. This CDR3 is built from 15 residues.